The T cell receptor (beta chain) described here comes from a study of cytotoxic CD8 clonotypes in ibrutinib-treated CLL. The data were produced by immunoSEQ multiplex PCR, yet TCRdb's version contains in-frame clones alone and is incomplete. This sample has some 200,000 clones, with roughly 73% found just once. The V gene lost 4 bases and the J gene lost 8 bases, with 15 bases spanning the gap. The V gene's germline CDR1 is SGHRS and CDR2 YFSETQ. The CDR3 consists of 14 residues. The J gene is TRBJ1-4, the V gene TRBV5-1, with a tentative D call TRBD1 (6 bases). Source: PBMCs, taken after 12 months of ibrutinib treatment. The TCR originated in a human donor with chronic lymphocytic leukemia. The CDR3 DNA sequence: TGCGCCAGCAGCCGAGGGGACATTGGCGAAAAACTGTTTTTT. The encoded protein is CASSRGDIGEKLFF.